The subject of this entry is one TCR beta chain. This entry is derived from a study of blood T cell repertoires in COVID-19. Study overall: Sites across the United States, Italy and Spain contributed samples from acute and convalescent COVID-19. Sources were T cells, B-cell-depleted T cells, or PBMCs; the material itself was cDNA or gDNA.

Original data processing: Reference gene primer amplification in the assay estimated nucleated cell counts. Generated by immunoSEQ multiplex PCR, the TCRdb table keeps only in-frame clones and is missing some. That table gives V, J and clone size, and the DNA gave D and trimming. This sample carries tens of thousands of clones, about four fifths of them seen once, and the ten largest clones take 40% to 50%. Germline CDR1 is SGDLS and CDR2 is YYNGEE. The CDR3 spans 13 residues. Germline trimming cut 2 bases from V and 4 bases from J; bases unmatched to any gene: 3. Sequences were obtained from peripheral blood. This sequence originates from a human donor in a cohort sampled during active COVID-19. The rearrangement links TRBV9 to TRBJ2-7; TRBD1 agrees at 7 bases. The CDR3: CASSVGTAYEQYF. CDR3 nucleotide sequence: TGTGCCAGCAGCGTCGGGACAGCTTACGAGCAGTACTTC.